Here is one TCR beta chain with its context. The antigen is unknown. The PCR employed 60 Vbeta primers together with 13 Jbeta primers. Profiled with immunoSEQ multiplex PCR; TCRdb holds only in-frame clones, not every one. Found here are 150,000 or so clones, approximately 77% of them singletons; the top ten hold over 2.5%. The data were obtained in a study of cytomegalovirus exposure and HLA in healthy donors. Study outcomes and limitations: Clonal expansion, a later analysis showed, was greater in HLA-associated TCR beta chains than in equally common others.

Although they were nominally healthy when sampled, donors likely had unrecorded immune exposures. The source is a female donor in good health and CMV-seronegative. The material sequenced was PBMCs.

Written as DNA, the CDR3 is TGTGCCAGCAGCTCTCAAAGCGGCCCCTACGAGCAGTACTTC. Translated: CASSSQSGPYEQYF. The rearrangement joins TRBV7-2 to TRBJ2-7, with a tentative D call TRBD2 (5 bases). CDR3 length: 14 amino acids. Germline values: CDR1 SGHTA, CDR2 FQGNSA. The V gene lost 4 bases and the J gene lost 2 bases, with 12 bases spanning the gap.